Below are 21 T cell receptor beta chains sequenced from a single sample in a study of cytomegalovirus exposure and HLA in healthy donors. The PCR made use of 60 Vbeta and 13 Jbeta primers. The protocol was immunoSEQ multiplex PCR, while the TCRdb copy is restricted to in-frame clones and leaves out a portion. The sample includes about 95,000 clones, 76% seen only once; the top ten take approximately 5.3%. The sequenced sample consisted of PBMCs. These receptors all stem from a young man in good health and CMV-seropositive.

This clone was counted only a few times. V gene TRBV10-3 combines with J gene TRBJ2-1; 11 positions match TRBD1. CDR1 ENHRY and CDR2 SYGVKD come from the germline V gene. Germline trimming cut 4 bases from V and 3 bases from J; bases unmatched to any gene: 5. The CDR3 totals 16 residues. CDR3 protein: CAISGSGTGGYNEQFF. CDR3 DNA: TGTGCCATCAGTGGGTCCGGGACAGGGGGCTACAATGAGCAGTTCTTC.

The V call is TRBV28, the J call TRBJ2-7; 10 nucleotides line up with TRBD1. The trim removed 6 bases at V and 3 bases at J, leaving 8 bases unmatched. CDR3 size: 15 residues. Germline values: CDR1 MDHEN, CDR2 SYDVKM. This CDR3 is CASSRTGTGDYEQYF. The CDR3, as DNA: TGTGCCAGCAGCCGTACGGGGACAGGGGACTACGAGCAGTACTTC.

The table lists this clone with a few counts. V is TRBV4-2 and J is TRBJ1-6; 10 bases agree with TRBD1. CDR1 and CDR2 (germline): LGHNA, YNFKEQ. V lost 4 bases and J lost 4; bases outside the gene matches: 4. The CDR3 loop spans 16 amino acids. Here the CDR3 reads CASSLGTGEYNSPLHF. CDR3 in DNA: TGTGCCAGCAGCCTAGGGACAGGGGAATATAATTCACCCCTCCACTTT.

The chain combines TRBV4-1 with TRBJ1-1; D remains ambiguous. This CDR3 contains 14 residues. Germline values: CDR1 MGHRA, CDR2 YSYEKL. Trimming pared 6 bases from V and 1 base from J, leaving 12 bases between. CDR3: CASSPDGKNTEAFF. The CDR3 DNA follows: TGCGCCAGCAGTCCTGACGGGAAGAACACTGAAGCTTTCTTT.

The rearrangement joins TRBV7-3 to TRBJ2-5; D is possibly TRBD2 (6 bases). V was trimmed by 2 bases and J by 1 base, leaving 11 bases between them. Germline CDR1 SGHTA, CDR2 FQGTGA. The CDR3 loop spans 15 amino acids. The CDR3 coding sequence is TGTGCCAGCAGCTTAGAGGCGGGGTCCCAAGAGACCCAGTACTTC. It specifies CASSLEAGSQETQYF.

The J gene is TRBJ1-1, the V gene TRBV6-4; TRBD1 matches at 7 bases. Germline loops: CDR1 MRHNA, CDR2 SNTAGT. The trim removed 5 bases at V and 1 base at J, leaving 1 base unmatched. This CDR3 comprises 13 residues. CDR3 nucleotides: TGTGCCAGCAGTAGACAGGGGAACACTGAAGCTTTCTTT. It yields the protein CASSRQGNTEAFF.

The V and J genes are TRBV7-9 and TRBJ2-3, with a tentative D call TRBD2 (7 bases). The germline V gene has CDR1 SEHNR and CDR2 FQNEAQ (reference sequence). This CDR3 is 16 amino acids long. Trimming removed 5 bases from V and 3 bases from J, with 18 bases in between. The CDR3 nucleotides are TGTGCCAGCAGCCGTAAGGGGGGAGGGCCGACAGATACGCAGTATTTT. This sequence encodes CASSRKGGGPTDTQYF.

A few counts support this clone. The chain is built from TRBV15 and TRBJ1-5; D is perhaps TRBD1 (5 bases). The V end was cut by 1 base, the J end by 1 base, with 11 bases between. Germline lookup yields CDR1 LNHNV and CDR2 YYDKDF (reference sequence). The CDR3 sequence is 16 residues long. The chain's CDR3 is CATSRARDRSNQPQHF. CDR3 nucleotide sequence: TGTGCCACCAGCAGAGCGCGGGACCGAAGCAATCAGCCCCAGCATTTT.

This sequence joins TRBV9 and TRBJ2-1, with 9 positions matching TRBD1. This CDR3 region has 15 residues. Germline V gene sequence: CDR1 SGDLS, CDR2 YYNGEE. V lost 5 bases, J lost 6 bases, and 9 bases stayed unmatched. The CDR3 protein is CASSRTGGVGNEQFF. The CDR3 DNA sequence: TGTGCCAGCAGTCGTACAGGGGGCGTGGGCAATGAGCAGTTCTTC.

The CDR3 DNA follows: TGCGCCAGCAGCTTGTACCCCACAGCTAACTATGGCTACACCTTC. Its protein product is CASSLYPTANYGYTF. This chain uses TRBV5-1 with TRBJ1-2, with D uncertain. Per germline, CDR1 SGHRS and CDR2 YFSETQ. CDR3 length: 15 amino acids. V lost 1 base and J lost 0, with 10 bases in between. The full variable domain, its missing parts supplied by reference TRBV5-1 and TRBJ1-2, is KAGVTQTPRYLIKTRGQQVTLSCSPISGHRSVSWYQQTPGQGLQFLFEYFSETQRNKGNFPGRFSGRQFSNSRSEMNVSTLELGDSALYLCASSLYPTANYGYTFGSGTRLTVV.

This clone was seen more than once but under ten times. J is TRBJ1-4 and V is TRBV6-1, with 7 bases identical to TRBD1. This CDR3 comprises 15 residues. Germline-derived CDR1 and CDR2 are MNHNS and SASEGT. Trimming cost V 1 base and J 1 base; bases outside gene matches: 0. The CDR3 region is CASSEGQGTNEKLFF. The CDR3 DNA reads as TGTGCCAGCAGTGAAGGACAGGGAACTAATGAAAAACTGTTTTTT.

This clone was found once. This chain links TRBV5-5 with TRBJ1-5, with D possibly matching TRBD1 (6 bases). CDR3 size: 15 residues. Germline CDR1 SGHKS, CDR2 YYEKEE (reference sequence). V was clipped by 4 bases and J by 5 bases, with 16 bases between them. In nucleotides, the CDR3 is TGTGCCAGCAGCCCGGTCGGGCAGGGGCATCAGCCCCAGCATTTT. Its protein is CASSPVGQGHQPQHF.

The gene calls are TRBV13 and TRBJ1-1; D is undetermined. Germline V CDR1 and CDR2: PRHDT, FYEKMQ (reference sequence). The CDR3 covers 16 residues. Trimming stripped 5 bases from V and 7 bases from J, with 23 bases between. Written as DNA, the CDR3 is TGTGCCAGCAGCCCGCGAGCGGAGACGTCAACCATTGAAGCTTTCTTT. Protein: CASSPRAETSTIEAFF.

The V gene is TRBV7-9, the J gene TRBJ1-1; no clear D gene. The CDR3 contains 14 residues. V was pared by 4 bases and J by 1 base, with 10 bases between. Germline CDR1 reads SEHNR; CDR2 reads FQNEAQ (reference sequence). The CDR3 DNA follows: TGTGCCAGCAGCTCCGACTCGGAGAACACTGAAGCTTTCTTT. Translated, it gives CASSSDSENTEAFF.

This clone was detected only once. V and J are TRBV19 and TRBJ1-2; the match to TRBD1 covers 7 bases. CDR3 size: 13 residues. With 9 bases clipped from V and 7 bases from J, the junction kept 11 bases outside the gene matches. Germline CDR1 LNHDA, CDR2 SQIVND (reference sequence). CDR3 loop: CASKGGSSSGYTF. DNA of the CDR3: TGTGCCAGCAAAGGGGGCTCGTCTTCTGGCTACACCTTC. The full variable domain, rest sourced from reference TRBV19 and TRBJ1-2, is DGGITQSPKYLFRKEGQNVTLSCEQNLNHDAMYWYRQDPGQGLRLIYYSQIVNDFQKGDIAEGYSVSREKKESFPLTVTSAQKNPTAFYLCASKGGSSSGYTFGSGTRLTVV.

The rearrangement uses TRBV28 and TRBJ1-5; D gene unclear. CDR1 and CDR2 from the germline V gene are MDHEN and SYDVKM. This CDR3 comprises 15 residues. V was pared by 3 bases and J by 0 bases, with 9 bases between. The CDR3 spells CASSFHSNSNQPQHF. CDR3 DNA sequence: TGTGCCAGCAGTTTTCACAGTAATAGCAATCAGCCCCAGCATTTT.

The CDR3 protein is CASSTRQGGTEAFF. Written as DNA, the CDR3 is TGTGCCAGCAGTACCCGACAGGGGGGCACTGAAGCTTTCTTT. This chain joins TRBV6-5 and TRBJ1-1; 9 bases line up with TRBD1. The CDR3 loop spans 14 amino acids. V lost 5 bases, J lost 4 bases, and 5 bases stayed unmatched. CDR1 and CDR2 from the germline V gene are MNHEY and SVGAGI.

CDR3 protein: CASNVGLFTDTQYF. CDR3 sequence (DNA): TGCGCCAGCAATGTGGGGCTTTTCACAGATACGCAGTATTTT. The rearrangement uses TRBV5-1 and TRBJ2-3, with D possibly TRBD1 on 5 matching bases. Trimming left V 6 bases short and J 2 bases short, with 13 bases between. The germline V gene has CDR1 SGHRS and CDR2 YFSETQ. The CDR3 extends over 14 amino acids.

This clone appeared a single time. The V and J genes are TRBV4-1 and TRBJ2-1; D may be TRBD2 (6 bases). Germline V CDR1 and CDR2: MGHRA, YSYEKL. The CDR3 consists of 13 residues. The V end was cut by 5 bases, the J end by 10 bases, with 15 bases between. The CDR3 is CASSVRGEWEQFF. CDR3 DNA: TGCGCCAGCAGCGTTCGCGGGGAGTGGGAGCAGTTCTTC.

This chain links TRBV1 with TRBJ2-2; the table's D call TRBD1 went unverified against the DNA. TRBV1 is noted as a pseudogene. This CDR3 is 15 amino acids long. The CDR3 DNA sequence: TGCACCAGCAGCCAATTTCTAAGGGGGTTCGGGGAGCTGTTTTTT. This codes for CTSSQFLRGFGELFF.

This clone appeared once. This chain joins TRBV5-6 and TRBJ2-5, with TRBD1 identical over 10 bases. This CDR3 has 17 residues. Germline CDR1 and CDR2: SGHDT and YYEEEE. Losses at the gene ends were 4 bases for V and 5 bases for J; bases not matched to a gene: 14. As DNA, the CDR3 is TGTGCCAGCAGCCTCCCGCGGGGGACAGGGGAGCGTGAGACCCAGTACTTC. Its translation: CASSLPRGTGERETQYF.